These 4 T cell receptor beta chains share one sample of origin, sequenced in a study of cytomegalovirus exposure and HLA in healthy donors. Vbeta (60) and Jbeta (13) primers were used in the PCR. Clones were sequenced by immunoSEQ multiplex PCR, and TCRdb holds only the in-frame ones, with some missing. This sample yields roughly 180,000 clones, of which 82% are seen a single time; about 1.5% belongs to the top ten. The sample comprised PBMCs. These receptors were taken from a middle-aged man in good health and CMV-seronegative.

The V gene is TRBV19, the J gene TRBJ1-5; D is undetermined. The V and J ends lost 3 bases and 2 bases respectively, with 11 bases between them. Germline V gene lookup returns CDR1 LNHDA and CDR2 SQIVND (reference sequence). The CDR3 loop spans 15 amino acids. The CDR3 region has the DNA TGTGCCAGTAGTATTCGGTTAGATGGCAATCAGCCCCAGCATTTT. It codes for CASSIRLDGNQPQHF.

This clone was observed a handful of times. This chain connects TRBV18 to TRBJ1-4; D may be TRBD1 (6 bases). CDR1 is KGHSH and CDR2 is LQKENI in the germline V gene. Trimming cost V 5 bases and J 7 bases, with 11 bases left between them. The CDR3 is 13 amino acids. CDR3 sequence: CASSERTVEKLFF. DNA of the CDR3: TGTGCCAGCTCAGAGAGGACAGTTGAAAAACTGTTTTTT.

V gene TRBV7-2 combines with J gene TRBJ2-7; possibly TRBD1 for D (6 bases). V was shortened by 4 bases and J by 3 bases, with 10 bases between the two germline ends. Germline CDR1 and CDR2: SGHTA and FQGNSA. The CDR3 spans 13 residues. CDR3 sequence: CASSSLGGYEQYF. The CDR3 bases are TGTGCCAGCAGCTCGCTAGGGGGCTACGAGCAGTACTTC.

With regard to this clone: The sample contains more than one DNA sequence encoding this CDR3. The chain uses TRBV6-5 and TRBJ1-1; possible D gene TRBD1, 6 bases. The germline gives CDR1 MNHEY, CDR2 SVGAGI. The V end was cut by 6 bases, the J end by 5 bases, with 13 bases between. This CDR3 region has 13 residues. The CDR3 spells CASSPPQGTEAFF. The CDR3 DNA reads as TGTGCCAGCAGCCCTCCACAGGGTACTGAAGCTTTCTTT.